This T cell receptor (beta chain) was sequenced for a study of immune cell composition in non-small cell lung cancer. Here immunoSEQ multiplex PCR was the method, and the copy in TCRdb shows in-frame clones only, minus some. The table records over 2,000 clones, 82% of them present only once. Sequencing input: lung tumor tissue. The TCR sequence derives from a human donor with non-small cell lung cancer.

This chain's CDR3 is CASSLDSSGGNEQFF. The CDR3 nucleotides are TGTGCCAGCAGCTTAGATTCTAGCGGGGGCAATGAGCAGTTCTTC. The chain recombines TRBV11-1 with TRBJ2-1; 10 positions match TRBD2. The junction had 3 bases not matched to a gene; V was cut back by 1 base and J by 6 bases. CDR1 and CDR2 (germline): SGHAT, FQDESV (reference sequence). This CDR3 has 15 amino acids.